The clone carrying this TCR beta chain was counted ten times or more. This sample was included in a study of T cell repertoires in cytomegalovirus infection. Study at large: CMV infection plus the matching HLA type was flagged by public TCR beta signatures.

In TCRdb, the reads were re-called with MiXCR into one record per CDR3 protein. The table lists approximately 250,000 distinct CDR3 sequences, more than 9% of them singletons. Germline values: CDR1 SGHVS, CDR2 FQNEAQ. V lost 5 bases and J 0 bases, leaving 17 bases between the germline ends. This CDR3 comprises 17 residues. The receptor was derived from a human donor in good health (CMV status not recorded). Some clones in this sample may be carry-over from other donors' samples. Sequencing was performed on PBMCs. This chain connects TRBV7-8 to TRBJ1-3; no firm D call. The CDR3 region has the DNA TGTGCCAGCAGCGGAGGCTTCGCAGGCGCCTCTGGAAACACCATATATTTT. As protein: CASSGGFAGASGNTIYF.